This T cell receptor (beta chain) was found in a study of OX40 agonist ivuxolimab in advanced cancers. In the case of this clone: Its antigen is undetermined.

Germline V lookup: CDR1 SGHTA, CDR2 FQGNSA. Trimming shortened V by 1 base and J by 0 bases, and 6 bases separated the two germline ends. There are 14 residues in the CDR3. Clones were read by immunoSEQ multiplex PCR, and TCRdb kept only the in-frame ones, dropping some. Of around 45,000 clones listed, about 79% are singletons. Study findings and constraints: Both blood CD4+ and CD8+ T cells showed clonal growth by week 6 at 0.1 to 3.0 mg/kg. Relative to CD4+, CD8+ T cells held more expanded clones on average. A proportion of nonresponders additionally exhibited low normalized T-cell clonal expansion.

The sequence derives from an adult with an advanced solid tumor such as melanoma, head and neck, liver or kidney cancer. The chain has TRBV7-2 and TRBJ1-2; a possible D gene is TRBD1 (5 bases). The sample was CD4+ or CD8+ T cells sorted from blood, taken in a trial of the OX40 agonist ivuxolimab. The CDR3: CASSLGGANYGYTF. The CDR3 coding sequence is TGTGCCAGCAGCTTAGGGGGGGCTAACTATGGCTACACCTTC.